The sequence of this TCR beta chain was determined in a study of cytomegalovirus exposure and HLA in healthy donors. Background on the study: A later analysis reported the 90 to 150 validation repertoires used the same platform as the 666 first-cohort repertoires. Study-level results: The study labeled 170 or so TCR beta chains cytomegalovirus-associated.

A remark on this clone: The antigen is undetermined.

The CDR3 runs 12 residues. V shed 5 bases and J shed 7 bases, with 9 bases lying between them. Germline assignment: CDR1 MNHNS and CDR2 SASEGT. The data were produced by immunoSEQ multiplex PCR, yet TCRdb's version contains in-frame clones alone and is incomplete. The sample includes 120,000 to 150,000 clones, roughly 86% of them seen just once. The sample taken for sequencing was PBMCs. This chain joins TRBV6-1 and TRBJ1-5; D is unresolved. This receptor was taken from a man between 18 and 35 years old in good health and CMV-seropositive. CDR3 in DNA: TGTGCCAGCAGTAAACCCGGGCAGCCCCAGCATTTT. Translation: CASSKPGQPQHF.